This T cell receptor (beta chain) was captured by sequencing in a study of cytomegalovirus exposure and HLA in healthy donors. Study conclusions and caveats: Later findings reportedly placed an Asian-associated ancestry cluster below the approximately 670-donor mean for N-insertions. As a later analysis revealed, most CMV-associated TCR beta chains appeared HLA-restricted.

As concerns this clone: Its specificity is not known.

V shed 5 bases, J shed 1 base, and the junction held 4 bases outside the gene matches. The V gene's germline CDR1 is SNHLY and CDR2 FYNNEI. The CDR3 has 15 residues. PCR employed 60 Vbeta and 13 Jbeta primers. The protocol was immunoSEQ multiplex PCR, while the TCRdb copy is restricted to in-frame clones and leaves out a portion. This table holds fewer than 200,000 clones, around 81% found once. The source of this sequence is a woman aged 25 to 39 in good health and CMV-seronegative. The sample taken for sequencing was PBMCs. J is TRBJ1-5 and V is TRBV2, with 8 nucleotides matching TRBD1. The CDR3 region is CASSSDRASNQPQHF. Here the CDR3 DNA reads TGTGCCAGCAGTTCGGACAGGGCCAGCAATCAGCCCCAGCATTTT.